This T cell receptor beta chain derives from a study of T cell repertoires in cytomegalovirus infection. Study details: Both recently identified HLA-C-restricted and well-studied HLA-B-restricted CMV epitopes were used in the study. Public TCR beta signatures were indicative of both CMV infection and a matching HLA type. Study results and caveats: Clonotype analysis showed dominance of the ex vivo response by HLA-C-restricted CMV-specific TCR beta clonotypes. CMV carriers having the relevant HLA were flagged by cumulative public TCR beta family frequency.

TCRdb passed the reads through MiXCR, listing each CDR3 protein once. The profile shows hundreds of thousands of distinct CDR3 sequences, around 32% of them singletons. As concerns this clonotype: Its antigen is not identified.

The V gene's germline CDR1 is KGHSH and CDR2 LQKENI. CDR3 length equals 15 residues. V lost 3 bases, J lost 5 bases, and 16 bases lay in between. The sample in question was cultured PBMCs, obtained from culture after CMV antigen stimulation. The clonotype was recovered from a human donor in good health (CMV status not recorded). Some clones in this sample may be carry-over from other donors' samples. This sequence joins TRBV18 and TRBJ2-5, with D maybe TRBD1 (5 bases). The CDR3 here is CASSPPGPKGETQYF. The CDR3 nucleotides are TGTGCCAGCTCACCGCCGGGCCCTAAGGGGGAGACCCAGTACTTC.